This passage covers 5 T cell receptor beta chains from one sample sequenced in a study of blood T cell repertoires in COVID-19 (dated by TCRdb to 2020 to 2021). Libraries were constructed by the immunoSEQ multiplex PCR assay. The source is immuneACCESS, and TCRdb retained only in-frame sequences with V and J called. Part of the clones is not carried over; for the studies checked, unresolved V genes explain less than half of this, and the remainder is unexplained. The table for this sample lists 85,000 to 100,000 clones; 85% to 90% of them were counted only once. The ten top clones hold approximately 2% of the sample. The sample consisted of peripheral blood. The receptors originated from a man between 50 and 59 years old with COVID-19, enrolled during active disease.

This rearrangement joins TRBV6-5 to TRBJ1-6; 7 bases are shared with TRBD1. This CDR3 is 15 amino acids long. With V trimmed by 4 bases and J by 5 bases, 5 bases remained unmatched. Per the germline V gene, CDR1 is MNHEY and CDR2 is SVGAGI. CDR3 region: CASSWRQGNNSPLHF. CDR3 nucleotide sequence: TGTGCCAGCAGTTGGAGACAGGGCAATAATTCACCCCTCCACTTT.

The chain links TRBV5-1 to TRBJ1-4; no definite D call. CDR3 length: 15 amino acids. Germline V gene data show CDR1 as SGHRS and CDR2 as YFSETQ. The V end lost 7 bases, the J end lost 4 bases, and 17 bases lay between the germline ends. The CDR3 nucleotides are TGCGCCAGCCGAGGATCGGAAGGACTTAATGAAAAACTGTTTTTT. Protein sequence: CASRGSEGLNEKLFF. Filled out from reference TRBV5-1 and TRBJ1-4, the complete variable domain reads KAGVTQTPRYLIKTRGQQVTLSCSPISGHRSVSWYQQTPGQGLQFLFEYFSETQRNKGNFPGRFSGRQFSNSRSEMNVSTLELGDSALYLCASRGSEGLNEKLFFGSGTQLSVL.

This rearrangement joins TRBV5-1 to TRBJ2-1, with 7 bases that match TRBD2. The CDR3 sequence is 14 residues long. CDR1 is SGHRS and CDR2 is YFSETQ in the germline V gene. After removal of 1 base from V and 7 bases from J, the junction contained 5 bases not matched to a gene. The CDR3 loop reads CASSLPGGSNEQFF. The CDR3 nucleotides are TGCGCCAGCAGCTTGCCGGGGGGATCGAATGAGCAGTTCTTC.

The chain combines TRBV7-8 with TRBJ1-2; weak D call: TRBD1 (6 bases). Looked up from germline, CDR1 is SGHVS and CDR2 is FQNEAQ. Deletions cut 1 base from V and 4 bases from J, with 13 bases between. There are 15 residues in the CDR3. DNA of the CDR3: TGTGCCAGCAGCTTAGATCAGGGGCGGATCTATGGCTACACCTTC. Protein product: CASSLDQGRIYGYTF. The entire variable domain, with the rest obtained from reference TRBV7-8 and TRBJ1-2, is as follows: GAGVSQSPRYKVAKRGQDVALRCDPISGHVSLFWYQQALGQGPEFLTYFQNEAQLDKSGLPSDRFFAERPEGSVSTLKIQRTQQEDSAVYLCASSLDQGRIYGYTFGSGTRLTVV.

This chain joins TRBV18 and TRBJ1-5, with a weak D call TRBD1 (6 bases). The CDR3 consists of 15 residues. Trimming cost V 5 bases and J 5 bases, with 16 bases left between them. Germline CDR1 reads KGHSH; CDR2 reads LQKENI. For the CDR3, the DNA is TGTGCCAGCTCAACAGGATCGGCAGGGGATCAGCCCCAGCATTTT. Translating it yields CASSTGSAGDQPQHF.